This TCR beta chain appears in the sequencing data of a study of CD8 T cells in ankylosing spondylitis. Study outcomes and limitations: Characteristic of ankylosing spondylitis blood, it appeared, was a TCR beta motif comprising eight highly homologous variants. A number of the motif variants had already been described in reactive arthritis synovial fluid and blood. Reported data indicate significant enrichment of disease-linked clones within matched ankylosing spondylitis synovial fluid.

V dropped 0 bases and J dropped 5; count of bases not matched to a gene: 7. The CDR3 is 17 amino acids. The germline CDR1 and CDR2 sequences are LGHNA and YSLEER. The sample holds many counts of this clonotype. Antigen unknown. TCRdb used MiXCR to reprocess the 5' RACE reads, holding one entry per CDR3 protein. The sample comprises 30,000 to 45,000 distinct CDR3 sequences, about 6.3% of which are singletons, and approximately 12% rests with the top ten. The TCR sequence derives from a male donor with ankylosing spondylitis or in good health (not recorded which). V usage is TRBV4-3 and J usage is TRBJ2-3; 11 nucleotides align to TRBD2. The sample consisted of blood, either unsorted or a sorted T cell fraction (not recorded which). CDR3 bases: TGCGCCAGCAGCCAAGATGTAGCGGGGGGGTTGAGAGATACGCAGTATTTT. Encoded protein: CASSQDVAGGLRDTQYF.